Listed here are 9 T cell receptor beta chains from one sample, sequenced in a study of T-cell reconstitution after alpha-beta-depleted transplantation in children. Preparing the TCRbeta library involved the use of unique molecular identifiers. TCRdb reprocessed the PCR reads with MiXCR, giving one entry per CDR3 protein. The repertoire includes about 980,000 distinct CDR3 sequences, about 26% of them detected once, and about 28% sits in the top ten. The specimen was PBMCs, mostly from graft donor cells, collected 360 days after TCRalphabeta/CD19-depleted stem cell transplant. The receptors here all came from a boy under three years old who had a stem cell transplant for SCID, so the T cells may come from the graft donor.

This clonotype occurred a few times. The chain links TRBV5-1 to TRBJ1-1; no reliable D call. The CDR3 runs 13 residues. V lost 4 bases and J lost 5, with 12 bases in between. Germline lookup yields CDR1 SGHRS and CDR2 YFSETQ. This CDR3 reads CASSATPFTEAFF. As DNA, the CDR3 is TGCGCCAGCAGCGCAACGCCTTTTACTGAAGCTTTCTTT.

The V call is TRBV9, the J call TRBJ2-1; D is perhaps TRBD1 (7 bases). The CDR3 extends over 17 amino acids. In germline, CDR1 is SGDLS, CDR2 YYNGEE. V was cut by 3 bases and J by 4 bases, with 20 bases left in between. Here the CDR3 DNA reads TGTGCCAGCAGCGCCGCAGGGAGGACAGGCGGATACAATGAGCAGTTCTTC. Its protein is CASSAAGRTGGYNEQFF.

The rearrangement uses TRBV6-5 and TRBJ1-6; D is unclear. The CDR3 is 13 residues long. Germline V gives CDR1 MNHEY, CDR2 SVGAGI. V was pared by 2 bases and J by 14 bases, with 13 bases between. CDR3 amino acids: CASSYGAESTLHF. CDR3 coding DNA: TGTGCCAGCAGTTACGGAGCGGAATCGACCCTCCACTTT.

DNA of the CDR3: TGTGCCAGCTCCATGGGACAGGGAGTATATGGCTACACCTTC. Its translation is CASSMGQGVYGYTF. V gene TRBV6-1 combines with J gene TRBJ1-2; 9 nucleotides match TRBD1. V shed 8 bases and J 5 bases; nucleotides not matched to a gene: 9. Germline-derived CDR1 and CDR2 are MNHNS and SASEGT. The CDR3 has 14 amino acids.

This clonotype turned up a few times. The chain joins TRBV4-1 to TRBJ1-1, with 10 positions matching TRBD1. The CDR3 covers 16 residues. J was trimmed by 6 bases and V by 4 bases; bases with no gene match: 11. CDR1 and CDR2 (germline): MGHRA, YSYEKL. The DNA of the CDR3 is TGCGCCAGCAGCCCCCACCGGGGGACAGGGGCAGCTGAAGCTTTCTTT. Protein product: CASSPHRGTGAAEAFF.

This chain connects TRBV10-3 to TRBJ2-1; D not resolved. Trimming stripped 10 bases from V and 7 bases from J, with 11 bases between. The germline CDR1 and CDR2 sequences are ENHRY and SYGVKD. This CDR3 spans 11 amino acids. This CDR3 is CATRLGNEQFF. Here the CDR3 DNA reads TGTGCCACCCGGCTAGGGAATGAGCAGTTCTTC.

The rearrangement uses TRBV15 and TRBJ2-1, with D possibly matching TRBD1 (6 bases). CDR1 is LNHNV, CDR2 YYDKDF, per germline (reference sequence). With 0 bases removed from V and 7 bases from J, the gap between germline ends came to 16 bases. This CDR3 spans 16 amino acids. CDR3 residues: CATSRDTWGRGNEQFF. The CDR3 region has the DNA TGTGCCACCAGCAGAGATACCTGGGGGCGCGGGAATGAGCAGTTCTTC.

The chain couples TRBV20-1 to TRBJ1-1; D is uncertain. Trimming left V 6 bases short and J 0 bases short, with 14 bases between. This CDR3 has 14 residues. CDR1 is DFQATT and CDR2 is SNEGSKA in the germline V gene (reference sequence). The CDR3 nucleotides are TGCAGTGCCCCGGCCGGCACTATGAACACTGAAGCTTTCTTT. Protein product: CSAPAGTMNTEAFF.

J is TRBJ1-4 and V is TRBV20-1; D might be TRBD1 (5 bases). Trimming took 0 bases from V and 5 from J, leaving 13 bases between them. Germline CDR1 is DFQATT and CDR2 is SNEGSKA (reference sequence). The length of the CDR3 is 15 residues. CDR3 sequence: CSARDKGTSNEKLFF. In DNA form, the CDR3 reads TGCAGTGCTAGAGATAAGGGGACGTCCAATGAAAAACTGTTTTTT.